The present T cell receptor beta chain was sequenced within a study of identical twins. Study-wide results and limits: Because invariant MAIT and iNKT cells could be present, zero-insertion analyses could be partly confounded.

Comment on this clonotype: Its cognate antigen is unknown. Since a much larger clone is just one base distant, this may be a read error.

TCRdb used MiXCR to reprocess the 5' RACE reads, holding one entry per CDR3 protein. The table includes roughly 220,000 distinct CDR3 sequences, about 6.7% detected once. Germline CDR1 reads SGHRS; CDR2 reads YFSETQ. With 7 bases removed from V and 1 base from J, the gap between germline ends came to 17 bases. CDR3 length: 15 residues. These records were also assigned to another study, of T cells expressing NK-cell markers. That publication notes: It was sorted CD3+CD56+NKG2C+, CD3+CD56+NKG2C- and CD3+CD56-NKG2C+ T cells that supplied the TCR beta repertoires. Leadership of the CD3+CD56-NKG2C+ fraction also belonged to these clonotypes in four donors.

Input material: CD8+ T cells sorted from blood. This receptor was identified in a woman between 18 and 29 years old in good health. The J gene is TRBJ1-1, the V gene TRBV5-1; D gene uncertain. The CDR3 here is CASGPEPSSNTEAFF. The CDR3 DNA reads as TGCGCCAGCGGCCCCGAACCTAGCTCGAACACTGAAGCTTTCTTT.